What follows describes a single T cell receptor beta chain. The data belong to a study of blood T cell repertoires in COVID-19. V was shortened by 2 bases and J by 4 bases, with 7 bases between the two germline ends. This CDR3 comprises 13 residues. CDR1 is SGHTA and CDR2 is FQGNSA in the germline V gene. TCRdb keeps only in-frame clones here, not all; method: immunoSEQ multiplex PCR. The table records about 100,000 clones, over 60% of them present only once. Sequencing input: peripheral blood. The chain has TRBV7-2 and TRBJ2-3; no reliable D call. The clonotype originates from a man aged 65 to 85 with acute or convalescent COVID-19. CDR3 nucleotides: TGTGCCAGCAGCTTAAGCCAGGCAGATACGCAGTATTTT. This gives the protein CASSLSQADTQYF.